The rows below give T cell receptor beta chains drawn from one sample of a study of T-cell reconstitution after alpha-beta-depleted transplantation in children. TCRdb passed the PCR reads through MiXCR, listing each CDR3 protein once. The repertoire holds approximately 16,000 distinct CDR3 sequences, about 5% seen once, with under 7% in the top ten. The material sequenced was PBMCs, taken before TCRalphabeta/CD19-depleted stem cell transplant. Receptors originate from a boy aged 5-17 years with acute lymphoblastic leukemia, due to receive a stem cell transplant. Both conserved end residues are part of each CDR3. The D gene is left open where the match is weak. Not every row has a clone size; where given, it reads once, few, many or a size class.

j_call	clone_size	d_call	v_call	cdr3_aa	cdr3_nt
TRBJ2-5	-	TRBD2	TRBV20-1	CSAGTGLAGNMAQETQYF	TGCAGTGCGGGAACGGGACTAGCGGGAAACATGGCCCAAGAGACCCAGTACTTC
TRBJ2-3	many	-	TRBV20-1	CSAMTRARADTQYF	TGCAGTGCAATGACCAGGGCTAGGGCAGATACGCAGTATTTT
TRBJ2-3	-	TRBD2	TRBV7-6	CASSSRLAGMVDTQYF	TGTGCCAGCAGCTCCCGACTAGCGGGCATGGTGGATACGCAGTATTTT
TRBJ2-5	-	-	TRBV6-2/TRBV6-3	CASSYSIAPSKGETQYF	TGTGCCAGCAGTTACTCGATCGCACCGTCGAAAGGAGAGACCCAGTACTTC
TRBJ2-1	medium-sized	-	TRBV13	CASSSTGSGVEQFF	TGTGCCAGCAGCTCGACAGGAAGCGGGGTGGAGCAGTTCTTC
TRBJ2-2	many	-	TRBV18	CASSHGTYTGELFF	TGTGCCAGCTCACATGGGACTTACACCGGGGAGCTGTTTTTT
TRBJ1-5	many	-	TRBV12-3/TRBV12-4	CASSQGARYNQPQHF	TGTGCCAGCAGTCAAGGGGCCCGTTACAATCAGCCCCAGCATTTT
TRBJ2-7	many	-	TRBV7-9	CASSLMGEQYF	TGTGCCAGCAGCCTCATGGGGGAGCAGTACTTC
TRBJ2-5	many	-	TRBV19	CASSIGLQGARSQETQYF	TGTGCCAGTAGTATAGGCCTCCAGGGAGCCCGCTCTCAAGAGACCCAGTACTTC
TRBJ2-3	medium-sized	TRBD1	TRBV18	CASSPGQGTTDTQYF	TGTGCCAGCTCACCTGGACAGGGAACCACAGATACGCAGTATTTT
TRBJ2-7	many	-	TRBV20-1	CSASTGSYEQYF	TGCAGTGCTAGTACTGGATCCTACGAGCAGTACTTC
TRBJ1-2	many	-	TRBV29-1	CSVALRANYGYTF	TGCAGCGTTGCTCTCAGAGCTAACTATGGCTACACCTTC
TRBJ2-7	many	-	TRBV29-1	CSAEEGDEQYF	TGCAGCGCCGAGGAAGGAGACGAGCAGTACTTC
TRBJ1-2	medium-sized	-	TRBV6-5	CASSYSSRPNYGYTF	TGTGCCAGCAGTTACTCATCCCGCCCCAACTATGGCTACACCTTC
TRBJ1-6	many	TRBD1	TRBV7-8	CASSLGTGNIGSPLHF	TGTGCCAGCAGCTTAGGGACAGGGAATATAGGTTCACCCCTCCACTTT
TRBJ1-6	-	-	TRBV20-1	CCFWGGGALYNSPLHF	TGCTGCTTCTGGGGCGGGGGGGCTCTCTATAATTCACCCCTCCACTTT
TRBJ2-2	many	-	TRBV5-1	CASSLSPGTGELFF	TGCGCCAGCAGCCTCAGCCCAGGTACCGGGGAGCTGTTTTTT
TRBJ1-3	many	-	TRBV7-2	CASSFSIGNTIYF	TGTGCCAGCAGCTTTTCGATTGGAAACACCATATATTTT